This T cell receptor beta chain was identified in a study of control samples from healthy donors and cancer patients. TCRdb's table, derived via immunoSEQ multiplex PCR, lists solely in-frame clones and lacks some. The table records more than 120,000 clones, around 90% of them present only once. Unmatched junction bases numbered 9, after V lost 4 bases and J lost 1 base. Germline V gives CDR1 SQVTM, CDR2 ANQGSEA. The CDR3 totals 16 residues. The sequence derives from a man aged 25 to 40 in good health. The genes are TRBV29-1 and TRBJ1-2, with 10 bases lining up with TRBD1. The specimen was blood. CDR3 in amino acids: CSVGIVGQGSNYGYTF. In nucleotides, the CDR3 is TGCAGCGTTGGAATTGTGGGACAGGGGAGTAACTATGGCTACACCTTC.